The 26 T cell receptor beta chains listed next were all sequenced from one sample in a study of regulatory T cells in long-lasting Graves disease. Building of the TCR beta libraries involved iRepertoire HTBI primers and Arm-PCR of CDR3 regions. Each CDR3 protein gets one entry after TCRdb re-called the multiplex PCR reads with MiXCR. This table has under 250,000 distinct CDR3 sequences, around a fifth appearing once. Time point noted: newly diagnosed GD, antithyroid drugs for less than 3 months. Preparation of the TCR library used RNA extracted from PBMCs. Another study also made use of these data, one on T cells in Graves' hyperthyroidism and ophthalmopathy.

The sample in question was peripheral blood mononuclear cells (PBMCs), obtained at new diagnosis, from a patient treated with antithyroid drugs. The source of these receptors is a woman under 40 with Graves disease.

This clonotype was recorded at least ten times. The chain combines TRBV20-1 with TRBJ2-7; 7 nucleotides line up with TRBD1. Unmatched junction bases numbered 12, after V lost 7 bases and J lost 3 bases. The CDR3 has 14 residues. Germline CDR1 is DFQATT and CDR2 is SNEGSKA (reference sequence). The CDR3 DNA reads as TGCAGTGTCCAGAGGGGGCTAGCCCACTACGAGCAGTACTTC. Translating gives CSVQRGLAHYEQYF.

The chain recombines TRBV5-5 with TRBJ1-1, with TRBD1 identical over 9 bases. Germline values: CDR1 SGHKS, CDR2 YYEKEE (reference sequence). The CDR3 is 15 residues long. The J segment lost 6 bases and the V segment lost 4 bases, leaving 10 bases of the junction unmatched. The CDR3 reads CASSPGPGQGAEAFF. DNA of the CDR3: TGTGCCAGCAGCCCGGGGCCGGGACAGGGAGCTGAAGCTTTCTTT. The entire variable domain, with the rest obtained from reference TRBV5-5 and TRBJ1-1, is as follows: DAGVTQSPTHLIKTRGQQVTLRCSPISGHKSVSWYQQVLGQGPQFIFQYYEKEERGRGNFPDRFSARQFPNYSSELNVNALLLGDSALYLCASSPGPGQGAEAFFGQGTRLTVV.

This clonotype was seen at least ten times. The CDR3 DNA follows: TGTGCCAGCTCACAGGGTAGCACAGATACGCAGTATTTT. Its protein is CASSQGSTDTQYF. The genes are TRBV18 and TRBJ2-3; no definite D call. V gave up 4 bases and J gave up 0 bases, with 5 bases separating them. Germline V gives CDR1 KGHSH, CDR2 LQKENI. This CDR3 contains 13 residues.

This chain connects TRBV18 to TRBJ2-3, with a weak D call TRBD1 (6 bases). Germline CDR1 and CDR2: KGHSH and LQKENI. Trimming took 0 bases from V and 4 from J, leaving 17 bases between them. The CDR3 extends over 17 amino acids. The CDR3 DNA reads as TGTGCCAGCTCACCACCGGCGACAGGAGAAAGACCAGATACGCAGTATTTT. Translating it yields CASSPPATGERPDTQYF.

This clonotype was observed at least ten times. The chain joins TRBV28 to TRBJ2-3, with D possibly TRBD2 on 5 matching bases. V lost 7 bases to trimming and J lost 2 bases, with 10 bases between them. Germline loops: CDR1 MDHEN, CDR2 SYDVKM. The CDR3 consists of 13 residues. The CDR3 nucleotides read TGTGCCAGCACCGGACTCCACACAGATACGCAGTATTTT. Its protein is CASTGLHTDTQYF.

This CDR3 is CASSFGRYSGGEQFF. Here the CDR3 DNA reads TGTGCCAGCAGTTTCGGTCGTTATTCCGGGGGCGAGCAGTTCTTC. This rearrangement joins TRBV12-3 or TRBV12-4 to TRBJ2-1, with D perhaps assigned TRBD1 or TRBD2 (6 bases each). V lost 3 bases and J lost 10, with 19 bases in between. This CDR3 contains 15 residues.

The chain recombines TRBV20-1 with TRBJ2-3; D not certain. Trimming removed 7 bases at V and 0 bases at J, with 11 bases between. Germline CDR1 and CDR2: DFQATT and SNEGSKA (reference sequence). The CDR3 totals 13 residues. The CDR3 nucleotides are TGCAGTGGGGTGTGGGCTAGCACAGATACGCAGTATTTT. Residues: CSGVWASTDTQYF.

This clonotype turned up a few times. The chain combines TRBV5-6 with TRBJ2-7, with 9 bases matching TRBD1. Trimming at V came to 4 bases and at J to 2 bases, leaving 4 bases not matched to a gene. The CDR3 length is 14 residues. The germline gives CDR1 SGHDT, CDR2 YYEEEE. CDR3: CASSRTGDPYEQYF. CDR3 DNA sequence: TGTGCCAGCAGCAGGACAGGGGACCCCTACGAGCAGTACTTC. Supplemented by reference TRBV5-6 and TRBJ2-7, the full variable domain reads DAGVTQSPTHLIKTRGQQVTLRCSPKSGHDTVSWYQQALGQGPQFIFQYYEEEERQRGNFPDRFSGHQFPNYSSELNVNALLLGDSALYLCASSRTGDPYEQYFGPGTRLTVT.

This clonotype was seen at least ten times. The chain links TRBV7-9 to TRBJ2-5, with D perhaps TRBD1 (6 bases). Trimming took off 4 bases at V and 1 base at J, with 10 bases between the two ends. CDR3 length equals 14 residues. The germline gives CDR1 SEHNR, CDR2 FQNEAQ (reference sequence). CDR3 DNA: TGTGCCAGCAGCTCGTGGACAGTCCAAGAGACCCAGTACTTC. It yields the protein CASSSWTVQETQYF.

This clonotype showed up many times. This sequence joins TRBV5-1 and TRBJ2-1; 10 positions agree with TRBD2. From germline, CDR1 is SGHRS and CDR2 YFSETQ. The CDR3 loop spans 16 amino acids. Trimming took 2 bases from V and 6 from J; bases not matched to a gene: 8. DNA of the CDR3: TGCGCCAGCAGCTTAACTTTTAGCGGGAGGCCCAATGAGCAGTTCTTC. This gives the protein CASSLTFSGRPNEQFF.

This clonotype has ten or more counts. The genes are TRBV6-9 and TRBJ1-2; the D is unclear. This CDR3 spans 14 amino acids. Germline-derived CDR1 and CDR2 are MNHGY and SVAAGI. Trimming took off 3 bases at V and 1 base at J, with 9 bases between the two ends. The CDR3 loop is CASSYAEGNYGYTF. For the CDR3, the DNA is TGTGCCAGCAGTTACGCCGAGGGTAACTATGGCTACACCTTC.

This clonotype was detected a few times. A much larger clone is a single base away; this may be a read error. The J gene is TRBJ1-2, the V gene TRBV30; D uncertain. Germline loops: CDR1 GTSNPN, CDR2 SVGIG (reference sequence). This CDR3 has 13 residues. CDR3 sequence: CAWSEKANCGYTF. CDR3 sequence (DNA): TGTGCCTGGAGTGAAAAGGCTAACTGTGGCTACACCTTC.

This clonotype was seen many times. The rearrangement uses TRBV6-1 and TRBJ2-7; 14 bases fit TRBD2. J gave up 0 bases and V 3 bases, and 4 bases lay outside the gene matches. The CDR3 is 17 amino acids. The germline V gene encodes CDR1 MNHNS and CDR2 SASEGT. CDR3 DNA sequence: TGTGCCAGCAGTGACGGACTAGCGGGAGGCATCTCCTACGAGCAGTACTTC. Amino acid sequence: CASSDGLAGGISYEQYF.

This clonotype was recorded many times. This chain connects TRBV7-9 to TRBJ1-6; D may be TRBD1 (5 bases). Germline CDR1 is SEHNR and CDR2 is FQNEAQ (reference sequence). The CDR3 has 14 residues. V dropped 2 bases and J dropped 7 bases, with 9 bases sitting between them. The CDR3 nucleotides read TGTGCCAGCAGCTTAATCGGGGCCAATTCACCCCTCCACTTT. This encodes CASSLIGANSPLHF.

This clonotype came up many times. This sequence joins TRBV12-3 or TRBV12-4 and TRBJ1-5, with 9 bases identical to TRBD1. The CDR3 loop spans 16 amino acids. The ends lost 2 bases at V and 5 bases at J; junction bases unmatched: 7. The CDR3 region is CASSLTGGMGDQPQHF. In DNA form, the CDR3 reads TGTGCCAGCAGTTTAACAGGGGGCATGGGCGATCAGCCCCAGCATTTT.

This clonotype was seen repeatedly, ten times or more. The chain is built from TRBV13 and TRBJ2-1; D is possibly TRBD2 (5 bases). V lost 4 bases and J lost 7, with 20 bases in between. This CDR3 region has 16 residues. The germline V gene has CDR1 PRHDT and CDR2 FYEKMQ (reference sequence). Written as DNA, the CDR3 is TGTGCCAGCAGCTCGAGAGCGGAGACCCTGGGAAATGAGCAGTTCTTC. Translation gives CASSSRAETLGNEQFF. The complete variable domain, with remaining parts taken from reference TRBV13 and TRBJ2-1, reads AAGVIQSPRHLIKEKRETATLKCYPIPRHDTVYWYQQGPGQDPQFLISFYEKMQSDKGSIPDRFSAQQFSDYHSELNMSSLELGDSALYFCASSSRAETLGNEQFFGPGTRLTVL.

This clonotype was counted at least ten times. The gene calls are TRBV2 and TRBJ2-1; 11 positions match TRBD2. The CDR3 has 17 amino acids. The trim removed 0 bases at V and 2 bases at J, leaving 3 bases unmatched. CDR1 and CDR2 from the germline V gene are SNHLY and FYNNEI. The chain's CDR3 is CASSEAGGLAAYNEQFF. For the CDR3, the DNA is TGTGCCAGCAGTGAAGCGGGGGGACTAGCGGCCTACAATGAGCAGTTCTTC.

Of note for this clonotype: A far larger clone is one nucleotide away, so this likely arose from a read error. CDR3 DNA: TGTGCCAGCTCACCACCGTCAGGGGGCGCGTGGAATGAGCAGTACTTC. It translates to CASSPPSGGAWNEQYF. The chain links TRBV18 to TRBJ2-5; 8 positions match TRBD1. The junction had 14 bases not matched to a gene; V was cut back by 0 bases and J by 11 bases. Germline CDR1 and CDR2: KGHSH and LQKENI. The CDR3 length is 16 residues.

As for this clonotype: A read error is the likely source, as a far larger clone sits one nucleotide away. The chain links TRBV7-2 to TRBJ2-7; weak D call: TRBD2 (5 bases). This CDR3 has 15 residues. Germline V gene data show CDR1 as SGHTA and CDR2 as FQGNSA. V lost 6 bases, J lost 1 base, and 16 bases lay in between. The CDR3, as DNA: TGTGCCAGCAGTTCCCAGCGTGCGGGTTCCTACGAGCAGTACTTC. It translates to CASSSQRAGSYEQYF. The complete variable domain, with remaining parts taken from reference TRBV7-2 and TRBJ2-7, reads GAGVSQSPSNKVTEKGKDVELRCDPISGHTALYWYRQSLGQGLEFLIYFQGNSAPDKSGLPSDRFSAERTGGSVSTLTIQRTQQEDSAVYLCASSSQRAGSYEQYFGPGTRLTVT.

There are many counts of this clonotype. The rearrangement uses TRBV28 and TRBJ1-1, with TRBD1 as a possible D gene (6 bases). CDR3 length: 14 residues. In germline, CDR1 is MDHEN, CDR2 SYDVKM. V was pared by 2 bases and J by 4 bases, with 11 bases between. The CDR3 DNA is TGTGCCAGCAGTTTAGGGGGGCTCGGCACTGAAGCTTTCTTT. It yields the protein CASSLGGLGTEAFF.

In this sample, this clonotype turned up a few times. This chain joins TRBV7-3 and TRBJ2-5, with D uncertain. Germline V lookup: CDR1 SGHTA, CDR2 FQGTGA. CDR3 length equals 13 residues. V lost 2 bases, J lost 9 bases, and 13 bases lay in between. In DNA form, the CDR3 reads TGTGCCAGCAGCTTAGAGCCCAGTAGGGCCCAGTACTTC. It encodes CASSLEPSRAQYF.

The chain carries TRBV4-1 and TRBJ1-5; 12 bases align to TRBD1. The CDR3 runs 18 residues. V lost 4 bases, J lost 2 bases, and 9 bases stayed unmatched. Germline V gene sequence: CDR1 MGHRA, CDR2 YSYEKL. In DNA, the CDR3 is TGCGCCAGCAGCCCGCGGGGGGGACAGGGGGCTGGCAATCAGCCCCAGCATTTT. It specifies CASSPRGGQGAGNQPQHF.

This clonotype was recorded many times. The rearrangement links TRBV3-1 to TRBJ2-1; no clear D. Trimming took 8 bases from V and 5 from J, leaving 10 bases between them. The CDR3 has 12 amino acids. Germline V gene sequence: CDR1 LGHDT, CDR2 YNNKEL (reference sequence). In DNA, the CDR3 is TGTGCCAGCGATAGTGGCCACAATGAGCAGTTCTTC. It is translated as CASDSGHNEQFF.

This clonotype was counted many times. The V gene is TRBV19, the J gene TRBJ2-1, with 12 nucleotides matching TRBD2. There are 15 residues in the CDR3. Unmatched junction bases numbered 3, after V lost 2 bases and J lost 7 bases. Germline CDR1 reads LNHDA; CDR2 reads SQIVND (reference sequence). CDR3 sequence (DNA): TGTGCCAGTAGTATAACTAGCGGGAGGTTGAATGAGCAGTTCTTC. This translates into CASSITSGRLNEQFF.

This clonotype was detected ten times or more. The chain joins TRBV3-1 to TRBJ1-2; D may be TRBD1 (5 bases). The CDR3 is made up of 15 amino acids. Trimming cost V 0 bases and J 6 bases, with 14 bases left between them. The germline V gene has CDR1 LGHDT and CDR2 YNNKEL (reference sequence). The CDR3 sequence is CASSQDYGRGDGYTF. CDR3 nucleotides: TGTGCCAGCAGCCAAGATTATGGGAGGGGCGATGGCTACACCTTC. Supplemented by reference TRBV3-1 and TRBJ1-2, the full variable domain reads DTAVSQTPKYLVTQMGNDKSIKCEQNLGHDTMYWYKQDSKKFLKIMFSYNNKELIINETVPNRFSPKSPDKAHLNLHINSLELGDSAVYFCASSQDYGRGDGYTFGSGTRLTVV.

Ten or more counts support this clonotype. V is TRBV12-5 and J is TRBJ2-2; unclear D gene. CDR1 is LGHNT and CDR2 is FRNRAP in the germline V gene. CDR3 size: 12 residues. The V end lost 5 bases, the J end lost 1 base, and 2 bases lay between the germline ends. The CDR3 bases are TGTGCTAGTGGTCTGAACACCGGGGAGCTGTTTTTT. This translates into CASGLNTGELFF.